This TCR beta chain originates from a study of T cells after yellow fever vaccination. In the study overall: It was SMART-Seq v4 Ultra Low Input that prepared the fractions with low cell numbers.

This CDR3 region has 14 residues. Germline trimming cut 5 bases from V and 4 bases from J; bases unmatched to any gene: 6. The germline V gene encodes CDR1 GTSNPN and CDR2 SVGIG (reference sequence). This clonotype was detected a few times. TCRdb called the 5' RACE reads again in MiXCR, with one record for every CDR3 protein. The sample carries some 350,000 distinct CDR3 sequences, roughly 6.2% recorded once. The J gene is TRBJ2-3, the V gene TRBV30; 10 positions match TRBD2. The TCR comes from a man aged 30 to 45 who received the YFV17D yellow fever vaccine. This specimen consisted of PBMCs, obtained 5 days after the yellow fever booster vaccination. CDR3: CAWVSGRAPDTQYF. CDR3 nucleotide sequence: TGTGCCTGGGTGAGCGGGAGGGCCCCAGATACGCAGTATTTT.